This is a list of T cell receptor delta chains from one sample in a study of Vδ1+ human thymocytes. TCRdb re-called clones from the multiplex PCR reads using CATT. This sample has tens of thousands of delta-chain clones, with around 32% found just once. The sample comprised Vdelta1+ gamma-delta thymocytes from the thymus. The receptors were gathered from a boy in the first two years of life who had congenital heart surgery. CDR3s include the opening cysteine and the closing phenylalanine or tryptophan. Each record gives: D gene, V gene, J gene, clone size, CDR3 DNA, CDR3 protein. D genes are given only for firm matches. For some rows the clone size is stated as once, few or many, or as a class when expanded; others skip it.

TRDD3	TRDV1	TRDJ1	NA	TGTGCTCTTGGGAAACTCGGTCAGCTGGGGGATCACACCGATAAACTCATCTTT	CALGKLGQLGDHTDKLIF
TRDD2	TRDV1	TRDJ1	many	TGTGCTCTTGGGGACCGCCTTCCTCAAATCTTT	CALGDRLPQIF
TRDD3	TRDV1	TRDJ1	once	TGTGCTCTTGGGGAAGGCCTCCTCCTGACGGGGGATAGGAGGGGCTACACCGATAAACTCATCTTT	CALGEGLLLTGDRRGYTDKLIF
TRDD3	TRDV1	TRDJ1	few	TGTGCTCTTGGGTCCCGCCTTCTCTCCCTTCGGACTGGGGGATACGCGGGTACCGATAAACTCATCTTT	CALGSRLLSLRTGGYAGTDKLIF
TRDD3	TRDV1	TRDJ2	medium-sized	TGTGCTCTTGGGAACTCCGCGGGCTACGACTGGGGGATACGACGGACAGCACAACTCTTCTTT	CALGNSAGYDWGIRRTAQLFF
NA	TRDV1	TRDJ1	few	TGTGCTCTTGGGGAAAGGCCCCTTTCCTATGATGATCCATACACCGATAAACTCATCTTT	CALGERPLSYDDPYTDKLIF
TRDD2	TRDV1	TRDJ1	NA	TGTGCTCTTGGGGAAGGAAATCCCCTTCCTTACTTCCAGGGGTCGGATAAACTCATCTTT	CALGEGNPLPYFQGSDKLIF
NA	TRDV1	TRDJ1	NA	TGTGCTCTTGGGGAACTTCCTAGTTCGTACACCGATAAACTCATCTTT	CALGELPSSYTDKLIF
NA	TRDV1	TRDJ1	NA	TGTGCTCTTGGGGAACTCGGCGGTGGGACCTTGGCCGATAAACTCATCTTT	CALGELGGGTLADKLIF
TRDD3	TRDV1	TRDJ1	few	TGTGCTCTTGGGGAACCGAGTACTGGGGGATACGGGGCACCCACCGATAAACTCATCTTT	CALGEPSTGGYGAPTDKLIF
TRDD3	TRDV1	TRDJ1	few	TGTGCTCCTGGGGAACCAGGCTTAACCCTAACGTACTCTGGATTATTGGGGGATACGGCCTACACCGATAAACTCATCTTT	CAPGEPGLTLTYSGLLGDTAYTDKLIF
TRDD3	TRDV1	TRDJ1	NA	TGTGCTCTTGGGGAACCGGTACCTACCCGTACTGGGGACACCGATAAACTCATCTTT	CALGEPVPTRTGDTDKLIF
NA	TRDV1	TRDJ1	NA	TGTGCTCTTGGGGAACTGGTAGGCCCTAGACCGGGGGGGAGATGCAAACTCATCTTT	CALGELVGPRPGGRCKLIF
TRDD3	TRDV1	TRDJ1	few	TGTGCTCTTGGGGAACGTTCGACATCTGTCTTCCTAAGTTGGGGGGCTACTGGGGGATACGGGTACACCGATAAACTCATCTTT	CALGERSTSVFLSWGATGGYGYTDKLIF
TRDD3	TRDV1	TRDJ1	NA	TGTGCTCTTGGGGCTCGCACCTACGTCCTGGGGGATGAGCCCGATAAACTCATCTTT	CALGARTYVLGDEPDKLIF
NA	TRDV1	TRDJ1	NA	TGTGCTCTTGGGGAACTAAGGGCCGTGGGGGCCTCAGAAGACACCGATAAACTCATCTTT	CALGELRAVGASEDTDKLIF
NA	TRDV1	TRDJ1	NA	TGTGCTCTTGGGGAATCATTATCGGGGGGTGCGTACACCGATAAACTCATCTTT	CALGESLSGGAYTDKLIF
NA	TRDV1	TRDJ1	few	TGTGCTCTTGGGGGCCGTCCTACCCTACTGGACCGGTACACCGATAAACTCATCTTT	CALGGRPTLLDRYTDKLIF
TRDD2	TRDV1	TRDJ1	NA	TGTGCTCTTGGGGAGCCGTACCTTCCTACTCTGGGGATTGGGTACGATAAACTCATCTTT	CALGEPYLPTLGIGYDKLIF
TRDD3	TRDV1	TRDJ1	NA	TGTGCTCTTGGGAAACTTTCCCTAATCCTACAAACCCGGGGGATACGAGGGGGTCCCGATAAACTCATCTTT	CALGKLSLILQTRGIRGGPDKLIF
NA	TRDV1	TRDJ1	NA	TGTGCTCTTGGGGAAAGGAGCCCCCCTTGGGGCGATAAACTCATCTTT	CALGERSPPWGDKLIF
TRDD2	TRDV1	TRDJ1	few	TGTGCTCTTGGGATCCCTTCCTACGGGGCCCGTACTGGAGGTTTTTTGTACACCGATAAACTCATCTTT	CALGIPSYGARTGGFLYTDKLIF
NA	TRDV1	TRDJ1	few	TGTGCTCTTGGGCCAGCTATCCGACTCGATAAACTCATCTTT	CALGPAIRLDKLIF
TRDD3	TRDV1	TRDJ1	NA	TGTGCTCTTGGGGGCTACGAACTGGGGGACGCCTCGGATCCCGATAAACTCATCTTT	CALGGYELGDASDPDKLIF
TRDD3	TRDV1	TRDJ1	few	TGTGCTCTTGGGGAAGGGGACGACTGGGGGATACGCTCCTCACGGATCACCGATAAACTCATCTTT	CALGEGDDWGIRSSRITDKLIF
TRDD3	TRDV1	TRDJ1	few	TGTGCTCTTGGGGGCGCTCCTCCCCCACACTGGGGGATTAGGGCTAGCCTCATCTTT	CALGGAPPPHWGIRASLIF
TRDD3	TRDV1	TRDJ1	NA	TGTGCTCTTGGGTGCCCTAGATCTCTGGGGGATACCTCCGATAAACTCATCTTT	CALGCPRSLGDTSDKLIF
TRDD3	TRDV1	TRDJ1	NA	TGTGCTCTTGGGGGACGGCCCCTAACTCCCAGTACTGGGGAAGGCGATAAACTCATCTTT	CALGGRPLTPSTGEGDKLIF
TRDD3	TRDV1	TRDJ2	NA	TGTGCTCTTGGGGAACTAGTGCTTATGGGGGGATACCGTCCGACAGCACAACTCTTCTTT	CALGELVLMGGYRPTAQLFF
TRDD3	TRDV1	TRDJ1	NA	TGTGCTCTTGGGGAACTAGTTGATTACCATCGCGGTACTGGGGGATACATAATTGATAAACTCATCTTT	CALGELVDYHRGTGGYIIDKLIF
TRDD3	TRDV1	TRDJ1	few	TGTGCTCTTGGGGAATCCTGGGGGATACGCCGGTGGCCACACGATAAACTCATCTTT	CALGESWGIRRWPHDKLIF
TRDD3	TRDV1	TRDJ1	few	TGTGCTCTTGGGGAACTCCAGCGGAGTACTACTGGGGGATACGGGTACCTTAACCCCTACGGGTACACCGATAAACTCATCTTT	CALGELQRSTTGGYGYLNPYGYTDKLIF
TRDD3	TRDV1	TRDJ1	NA	TGTGCTCTTGGGGAACTCACTATACTGGGGATTCCACAGTCCGATAAACTCATCTTT	CALGELTILGIPQSDKLIF
TRDD2	TRDV1	TRDJ1	NA	TGTGCTCTTGGGGAGCTTTCCTACTCTGGGCCTATTGGTCTCCATTCGGCCGATAAACTCATCTTT	CALGELSYSGPIGLHSADKLIF
TRDD3	TRDV1	TRDJ1	NA	TGTGCTCTTGGGGAACTCCCCCACTGGGGGATCAAAAGGGTCGATAAACTCATCTTT	CALGELPHWGIKRVDKLIF
NA	TRDV1	TRDJ1	NA	TGTGCTCTTGGGCTTCCTAAGCAGGGGGACACTCCGTACACCGATAAACTCATCTTT	CALGLPKQGDTPYTDKLIF
NA	TRDV1	TRDJ1	once	TGTGCTCTTGGGCCGCAGGGTTCCCGGGGGCTACAGTACACCGATAAACTCATCTTT	CALGPQGSRGLQYTDKLIF
TRDD3	TRDV1	TRDJ1	medium-sized	TGTGCTCTTGGGACCCTGGGGGACACCGATAAACTCATCTTT	CALGTLGDTDKLIF
TRDD3	TRDV1	TRDJ1	medium-sized	TGTGCTCTTGGGAATGGCTGGGGGCCAAGGTACACCGATAAACTCATCTTT	CALGNGWGPRYTDKLIF
TRDD3	TRDV2	TRDJ3	NA	TGTGCCACGCCCACTGGGGGATTGATACTATGGGACACCCGACAGATGTTTTTC	CATPTGGLILWDTRQMFF
NA	TRDV1	TRDJ1	NA	TGTGCTCTTGGGAAACGAAACAACGGGCACACCGATAAACTCATCTTT	CALGKRNNGHTDKLIF
TRDD3	TRDV1	TRDJ1	NA	TGTGCTCTTGGGGAACTCGTCCTCCAGAGGGATACTCTCACCGATAAACTCATCTTT	CALGELVLQRDTLTDKLIF
NA	TRDV1	TRDJ1	NA	TGTGCTCTTGGGGAACCTCGGGATCCGGCAACCGATAAACTCATCTTT	CALGEPRDPATDKLIF
TRDD3	TRDV1	TRDJ1	NA	TGTGCTCTTGGGGAACCGGAAGAAATTGGGGGATACGATAAACTCATCTTT	CALGEPEEIGGYDKLIF
TRDD3	TRDV1	TRDJ1	medium-sized	TGTGCTCTTGGGGAACTAAGACCCTTCTTCCGCGCTGGGGGATCCGGTTTCGATAAACTCATCTTT	CALGELRPFFRAGGSGFDKLIF
NA	TRDV1	TRDJ1	NA	TGTGCTCTTGGGGGGAGTCCTACCGATAAACTCATCTTT	CALGGSPTDKLIF
NA	TRDV1	TRDJ1	few	TGTGCTCTTGGGGAACTACTTCCTACAACTAAATACTGGGGGGCCACGTACACCGATAAACTCATCTTT	CALGELLPTTKYWGATYTDKLIF
NA	TRDV1	TRDJ1	few	TGTGCTCTTGGGGAAGGTACGACCTCGATACCTTCTAAACTCATCTTT	CALGEGTTSIPSKLIF
TRDD3	TRDV1	TRDJ1	NA	TGTGCTCTTGGGAAACTGGGCGTACTGGGGCCCGACACCGATAAACTCATCTTT	CALGKLGVLGPDTDKLIF
NA	TRDV1	TRDJ1	NA	TGTGCTCTTGGGGAACTAAGGATAGCTTACTTCAGCCAAGCGATATCGGGGAGAACCGATAAACTCATCTTT	CALGELRIAYFSQAISGRTDKLIF